This passage covers 19 T cell receptor beta chains from one sample sequenced in a study of PD-1 blockade in classical Hodgkin lymphoma. Indicated time point: cycle 4 day 1 (C4D1), after more than five weeks of nivolumab. Exposure to brentuximab vedotin varied, and each patient had relapsed following autologous stem cell transplantation. Produced via immunoSEQ multiplex PCR; TCRdb's table is partial and in-frame only. The sample contains around 23,000 clones, around 85% of which appear only once. Sequenced here: peripheral blood mononuclear cells (PBMCs), sampled before the fourth cycle of nivolumab. Receptors originate from a human donor with classical Hodgkin lymphoma.

The J gene is TRBJ1-2, the V gene TRBV7-6; TRBD1 matches at 7 bases. This CDR3 spans 16 amino acids. V lost 5 bases and J lost 4; bases outside the gene matches: 13. Germline assignment: CDR1 SGHVS and CDR2 FNYEAQ. CDR3 DNA: TGTGCCAGCAGCCCACGACAGACAGGGCGAGTCTATGGCTACACCTTC. Translated, it gives CASSPRQTGRVYGYTF.

The chain employs TRBV14 and TRBJ2-5; maybe TRBD1 (6 bases). Trimming pared 1 base from V and 4 bases from J, leaving 16 bases between. The CDR3 totals 16 residues. Germline CDR1 SGHDN, CDR2 FVKESK. In nucleotides, the CDR3 is TGTGCCAGCAGCCAAGTCAGTGGGGGCAGAGGAGAGACCCAGTACTTC. Protein product: CASSQVSGGRGETQYF.

The rearrangement links TRBV19 to TRBJ1-5; D is unresolved. Germline CDR1 reads LNHDA; CDR2 reads SQIVND (reference sequence). V was cut by 3 bases and J by 4 bases, with 7 bases left in between. The CDR3 totals 13 residues. CDR3: CASSISENQPQHF. The CDR3 bases are TGTGCCAGTAGTATCTCAGAAAATCAGCCCCAGCATTTT.

J is TRBJ1-2 and V is TRBV11-2; D remains unclear. Germline V gene sequence: CDR1 SGHAT, CDR2 FQNNGV. The V end was cut by 0 bases, the J end by 4 bases, with 6 bases between. The length of the CDR3 is 13 residues. The CDR3 reads CASSLDERYGYTF. CDR3 bases: TGTGCCAGCAGCTTAGATGAGCGCTATGGCTACACCTTC.

This clone was observed once. This chain joins TRBV7-8 and TRBJ1-2; D is unresolved. The CDR3 has 15 residues. The V end was cut by 1 base, the J end by 4 bases, with 13 bases between. Germline assignment: CDR1 SGHVS and CDR2 FQNEAQ. CDR3 nucleotide sequence: TGTGCCAGCAGCTTAGACGATCCCCTCCCCTATGGCTACACCTTC. This sequence encodes CASSLDDPLPYGYTF.

The rearrangement links TRBV2 to TRBJ1-2; D gene uncertain. In germline, CDR1 is SNHLY, CDR2 FYNNEI. V lost 1 base to trimming and J lost 4 bases, with 7 bases between them. The CDR3 runs to 13 residues. The CDR3 DNA sequence: TGTGCCAGCAGTGAAGGACGAACCTATGGCTACACCTTC. Its protein product is CASSEGRTYGYTF.

The gene calls are TRBV10-3 and TRBJ2-7, with D maybe TRBD1 (6 bases). Trimming stripped 7 bases from V and 0 bases from J, with 13 bases between. The CDR3 runs 14 residues. The germline V gene has CDR1 ENHRY and CDR2 SYGVKD. The CDR3 bases are TGTGCCATCAAGCTAGAGGACAGCTCCTACGAGCAGTACTTC. Residues: CAIKLEDSSYEQYF.

This rearrangement joins TRBV7-8 to TRBJ2-2; 12 bases map to TRBD2. CDR3 length: 18 amino acids. Germline V lookup: CDR1 SGHVS, CDR2 FQNEAQ. After removal of 1 base from V and 7 bases from J, the junction contained 10 bases not matched to a gene. The CDR3 reads CASSLVASGRARNGELFF. The CDR3 region has the DNA TGTGCCAGCAGCTTAGTGGCTAGCGGGAGGGCCCGGAACGGGGAGCTGTTTTTT.

The genes are TRBV19 and TRBJ1-2, with D possibly matching TRBD1 (5 bases). Germline lookup yields CDR1 LNHDA and CDR2 SQIVND (reference sequence). Trimming removed 4 bases at V and 8 bases at J, with 11 bases between. CDR3 length equals 12 residues. CDR3 DNA: TGTGCCAGTAGTACGGGACTGTGGGGCTACACCTTC. Protein sequence: CASSTGLWGYTF.

The chain couples TRBV7-2 to TRBJ2-7; 9 bases are shared with TRBD2. V shed 1 base and J 4 bases; nucleotides not matched to a gene: 5. CDR1 and CDR2 (germline): SGHTA, FQGNSA. The CDR3 spans 15 residues. The CDR3 protein is CASSLGLAGSYEQYF. The DNA of the CDR3 is TGTGCCAGCAGCTTAGGTCTAGCGGGAAGTTACGAGCAGTACTTC. The variable domain in full, with the rest retrieved from reference TRBV7-2 and TRBJ2-7, is GAGVSQSPSNKVTEKGKDVELRCDPISGHTALYWYRQSLGQGLEFLIYFQGNSAPDKSGLPSDRFSAERTGGSVSTLTIQRTQQEDSAVYLCASSLGLAGSYEQYFGPGTRLTVT.

This sequence joins TRBV4-3 and TRBJ1-1; D is uncertain. V was cut by 0 bases and J by 4 bases, with 33 bases left in between. This CDR3 contains 22 residues. Germline V gives CDR1 LGHNA, CDR2 YSLEER. CDR3 amino acids: CASSQDSPARWVHGNWGTEAFF. Here the CDR3 DNA reads TGCGCCAGCAGCCAAGATAGCCCGGCGCGATGGGTACATGGGAATTGGGGCACTGAAGCTTTCTTT.

The gene calls are TRBV6-1 and TRBJ2-7, with unresolved D. V lost 6 bases and J lost 0, with 6 bases in between. The CDR3 sequence is 12 residues long. The germline CDR1 and CDR2 sequences are MNHNS and SASEGT. The CDR3: CASSPHSYEQYF. CDR3 bases: TGTGCCAGCAGCCCACACTCCTACGAGCAGTACTTC.

The chain uses TRBV10-3 and TRBJ2-3; 10 bases agree with TRBD2. V dropped 0 bases and J dropped 3; count of bases not matched to a gene: 3. The CDR3 length is 16 residues. Germline CDR1 reads ENHRY; CDR2 reads SYGVKD. CDR3 region: CAISESLAGVTDTQYF. CDR3 DNA sequence: TGTGCCATCAGTGAGTCTCTAGCGGGAGTGACAGATACGCAGTATTTT.

The J gene is TRBJ1-1, the V gene TRBV27, with D possibly being TRBD1 (5 bases). The ends were cut back, 6 bases at V and 1 base at J, with 12 bases in the middle. The V gene's germline CDR1 is MNHEY and CDR2 SMNVEV (reference sequence). The CDR3 spans 14 residues. The CDR3 nucleotides read TGTGCCAGCAGGGTGACAGATGAGAACACTGAAGCTTTCTTT. It yields the protein CASRVTDENTEAFF.

The CDR3 region is CASSYWGQGTDTQYF. For the CDR3, the DNA is TGTGCCAGCAGTTACTGGGGACAGGGAACAGATACGCAGTATTTT. The chain couples TRBV6-6 to TRBJ2-3; 9 bases are shared with TRBD1. Germline V gene data show CDR1 as MNHNY and CDR2 as SVGAGI (reference sequence). The V segment lost 1 base and the J segment 3 bases; nucleotides outside the gene matches: 2. This CDR3 contains 15 residues.

The chain joins TRBV4-3 to TRBJ2-7; 9 nucleotides align to TRBD1. V was clipped by 0 bases and J by 7 bases; unmatched bases: 13. Germline V gives CDR1 LGHNA, CDR2 YSLEER. The CDR3 extends over 17 amino acids. The CDR3 protein is CASSQDPRDRDGGEQYF. The CDR3 DNA sequence: TGCGCCAGCAGCCAAGACCCCCGGGACAGGGACGGTGGGGAGCAGTACTTC.

A few counts support this clone. The chain employs TRBV11-2 and TRBJ2-3; the D gene is possibly TRBD2 (7 bases). From germline, CDR1 is SGHAT and CDR2 FQNNGV. Trimming pared 6 bases from V and 10 bases from J, leaving 11 bases between. The CDR3 covers 11 residues. Written as DNA, the CDR3 is TGTGCCAGCAGGGGGGGGCCCTCGCAGTATTTT. Translated, it gives CASRGGPSQYF.

The V and J genes are TRBV5-1 and TRBJ1-2, with a possible D match to TRBD1 (6 bases). CDR1 is SGHRS and CDR2 is YFSETQ in the germline V gene. The CDR3 runs 15 residues. Trimming left V 5 bases short and J 3 bases short, with 17 bases between. CDR3 protein: CASSVKTGGDYGYTF. The CDR3 DNA is TGCGCCAGCAGTGTCAAGACAGGAGGGGACTATGGCTACACCTTC. The whole variable domain, filled in from reference TRBV5-1 and TRBJ1-2, reads KAGVTQTPRYLIKTRGQQVTLSCSPISGHRSVSWYQQTPGQGLQFLFEYFSETQRNKGNFPGRFSGRQFSNSRSEMNVSTLELGDSALYLCASSVKTGGDYGYTFGSGTRLTVV.

V and J are TRBV10-3 and TRBJ1-1, with D possibly TRBD1 on 5 matching bases. The V and J ends lost 6 bases and 0 bases respectively, with 17 bases between them. The germline CDR1 and CDR2 sequences are ENHRY and SYGVKD. This CDR3 region has 16 residues. The CDR3 nucleotides read TGTGCCATCAGCGAATCCGGGACTTACATGAACACTGAAGCTTTCTTT. This gives the protein CAISESGTYMNTEAFF.